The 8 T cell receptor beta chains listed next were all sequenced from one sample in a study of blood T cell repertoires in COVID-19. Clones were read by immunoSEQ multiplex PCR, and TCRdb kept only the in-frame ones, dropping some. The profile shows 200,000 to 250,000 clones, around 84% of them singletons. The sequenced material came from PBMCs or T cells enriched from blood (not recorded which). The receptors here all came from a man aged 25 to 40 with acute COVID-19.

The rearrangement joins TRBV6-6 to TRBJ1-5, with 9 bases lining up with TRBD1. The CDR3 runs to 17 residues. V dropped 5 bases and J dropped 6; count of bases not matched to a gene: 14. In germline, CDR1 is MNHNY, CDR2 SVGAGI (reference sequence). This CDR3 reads CASSPTQRTGVSQPQHF. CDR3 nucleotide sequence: TGTGCCAGCAGTCCCACCCAAAGGACAGGGGTCTCTCAGCCCCAGCATTTT.

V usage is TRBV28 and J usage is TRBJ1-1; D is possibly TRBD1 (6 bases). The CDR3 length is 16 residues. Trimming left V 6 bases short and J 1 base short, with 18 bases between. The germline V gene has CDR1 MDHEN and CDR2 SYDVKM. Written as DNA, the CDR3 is TGTGCCAGCAGCCCCGCGGGGGGCGCGGGGAACACTGAAGCTTTCTTT. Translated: CASSPAGGAGNTEAFF.

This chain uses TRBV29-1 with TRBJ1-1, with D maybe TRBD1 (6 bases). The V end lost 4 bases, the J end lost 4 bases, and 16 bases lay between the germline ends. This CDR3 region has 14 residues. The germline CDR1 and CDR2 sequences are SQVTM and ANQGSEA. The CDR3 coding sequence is TGCAGCGTTGTTCGTTCGGCAGGGGTCACTGAAGCTTTCTTT. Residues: CSVVRSAGVTEAFF. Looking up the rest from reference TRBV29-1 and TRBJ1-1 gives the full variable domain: SAVISQKPSRDICQRGTSLTIQCQVDSQVTMMFWYRQQPGQSLTLIATANQGSEATYESGFVIDKFPISRPNLTFSTLTVSNMSPEDSSIYLCSVVRSAGVTEAFFGQGTRLTVV.

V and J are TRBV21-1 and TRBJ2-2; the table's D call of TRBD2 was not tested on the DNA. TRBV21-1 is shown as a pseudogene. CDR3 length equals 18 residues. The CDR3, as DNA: TGTGCCAGCAGCCCACAAGTGACTAGCGGGGGGGTCGGCGGGGAGCTGTTTTTT. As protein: CASSPQVTSGGVGGELFF.

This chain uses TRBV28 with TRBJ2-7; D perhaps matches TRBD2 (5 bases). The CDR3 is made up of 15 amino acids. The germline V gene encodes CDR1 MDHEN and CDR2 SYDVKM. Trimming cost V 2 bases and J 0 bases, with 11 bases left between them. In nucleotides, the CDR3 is TGTGCCAGCAGTTTAGCGCGGACTTCCTCCTACGAGCAGTACTTC. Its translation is CASSLARTSSYEQYF. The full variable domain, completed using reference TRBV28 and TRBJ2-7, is DVKVTQSSRYLVKRTGEKVFLECVQDMDHENMFWYRQDPGLGLRLIYFSYDVKMKEKGDIPEGYSVSREKKERFSLILESASTNQTSMYLCASSLARTSSYEQYFGPGTRLTVT.

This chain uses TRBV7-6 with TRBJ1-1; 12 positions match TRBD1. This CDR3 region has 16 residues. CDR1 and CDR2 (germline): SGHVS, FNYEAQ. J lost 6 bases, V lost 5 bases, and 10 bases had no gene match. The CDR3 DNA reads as TGTGCCAGCAGCGTGACGGGACAGGGGGCGTTGGCTGAAGCTTTCTTT. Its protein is CASSVTGQGALAEAFF.

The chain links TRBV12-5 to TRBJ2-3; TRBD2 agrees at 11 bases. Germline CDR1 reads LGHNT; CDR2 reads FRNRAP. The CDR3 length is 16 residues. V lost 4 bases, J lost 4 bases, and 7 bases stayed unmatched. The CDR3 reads CASGWASGGSPDTQYF. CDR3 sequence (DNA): TGTGCTAGTGGTTGGGCTAGCGGGGGGTCCCCAGATACGCAGTATTTT.

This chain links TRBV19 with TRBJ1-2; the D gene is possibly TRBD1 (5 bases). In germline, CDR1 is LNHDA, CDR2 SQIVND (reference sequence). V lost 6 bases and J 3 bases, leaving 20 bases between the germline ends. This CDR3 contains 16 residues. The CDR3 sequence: CASSRGLTDTDYGYTF. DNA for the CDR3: TGTGCCAGTAGCCGGGGGTTAACCGATACTGACTATGGCTACACCTTC.